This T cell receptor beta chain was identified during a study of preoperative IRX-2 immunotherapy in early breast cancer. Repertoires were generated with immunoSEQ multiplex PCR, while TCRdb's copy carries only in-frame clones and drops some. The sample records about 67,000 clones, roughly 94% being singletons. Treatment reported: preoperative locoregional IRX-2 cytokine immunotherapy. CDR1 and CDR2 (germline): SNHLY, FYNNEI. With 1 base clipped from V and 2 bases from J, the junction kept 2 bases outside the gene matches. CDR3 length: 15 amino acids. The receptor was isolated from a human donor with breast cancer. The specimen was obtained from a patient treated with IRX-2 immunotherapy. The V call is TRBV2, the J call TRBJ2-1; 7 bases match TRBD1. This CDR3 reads CASSEGGQPYNEQFF. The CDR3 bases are TGTGCCAGCAGTGAAGGGGGACAGCCCTACAATGAGCAGTTCTTC.